Listed below are T cell receptor beta chains from one sample, sequenced in a study of patients and donors after allogeneic stem cell transplantation. In TCRdb, the RT-PCR reads were re-called with MiXCR into one record per CDR3 protein. This table has roughly 30,000 distinct CDR3 sequences, nearly 7% appearing once. The specimen sequenced was blood, either unsorted or a sorted T cell fraction (not recorded which). The receptors shown here come from a human donor who was either an allogeneic HSCT recipient or a stem cell or donor lymphocyte infusion donor (not recorded which). It is not recorded whose cells these are; they may come from a transplant donor. CDR3s include the opening cysteine and the closing phenylalanine or tryptophan. D genes are given only for firm matches. Some rows have no size entry. The others give once, few or many, or a class for an expanded clone.

J gene: TRBJ2-1; clone size: few; D gene: TRBD1; V gene: TRBV24-1; CDR3 protein: CATSNRGNEQFF; CDR3 DNA: TGTGCCACCAGTAACAGGGGCAATGAGCAGTTCTTC
J gene: TRBJ1-5; clone size: many; D gene: -; V gene: TRBV6-2/TRBV6-3; CDR3 protein: CASSYLYNLPNQPQHF; CDR3 DNA: TGTGCCAGCAGTTACCTTTACAACCTTCCTAATCAGCCCCAGCATTTT
J gene: TRBJ2-7; clone size: few; D gene: TRBD2; V gene: TRBV27; CDR3 protein: CATGLAGSSYEQYF; CDR3 DNA: TGTGCCACGGGACTAGCGGGTAGCTCCTACGAGCAGTACTTC
J gene: TRBJ2-4; clone size: few; D gene: -; V gene: TRBV5-1; CDR3 protein: CASSFSGALAKNIQYF; CDR3 DNA: TGCGCCAGCAGCTTTTCTGGGGCCCTAGCCAAAAACATTCAGTACTTC
J gene: TRBJ1-5; clone size: -; D gene: TRBD1; V gene: TRBV19; CDR3 protein: CASRDRGGDSNQPQHF; CDR3 DNA: TGTGCCAGTAGAGACAGGGGCGGGGATAGCAATCAGCCCCAGCATTTT
J gene: TRBJ1-2; clone size: many; D gene: TRBD1; V gene: TRBV20-1; CDR3 protein: CSAQQGPNYGYTF; CDR3 DNA: TGCAGTGCCCAACAGGGGCCTAACTATGGCTACACCTTC
J gene: TRBJ2-5; clone size: many; D gene: -; V gene: TRBV7-6; CDR3 protein: CASSSDGRETQYF; CDR3 DNA: TGTGCCAGCAGCTCGGACGGAAGGGAGACCCAGTACTTC
J gene: TRBJ2-7; clone size: -; D gene: TRBD2; V gene: TRBV18; CDR3 protein: CASSRASGAYEQYF; CDR3 DNA: TGTGCCAGCTCACGGGCTAGCGGGGCCTACGAGCAGTACTTC
J gene: TRBJ1-6; clone size: many; D gene: -; V gene: TRBV10-3; CDR3 protein: CAISGGNSYNSPLHF; CDR3 DNA: TGTGCCATCTCGGGGGGTAACTCCTATAATTCACCCCTCCACTTT
J gene: TRBJ1-4; clone size: -; D gene: -; V gene: TRBV7-9; CDR3 protein: CASSLGIEDGLFF; CDR3 DNA: TGTGCCAGCAGCTTAGGGATAGAAGACGGGCTGTTTTTT
J gene: TRBJ2-1; clone size: few; D gene: TRBD2; V gene: TRBV12-3/TRBV12-4; CDR3 protein: CASGPGRLYNEQFF; CDR3 DNA: TGTGCCAGCGGACCCGGGAGGCTCTACAATGAGCAGTTCTTC
J gene: TRBJ2-6; clone size: -; D gene: -; V gene: TRBV24-1; CDR3 protein: CATSHSGANVLTF; CDR3 DNA: TGTGCCACCAGCCACTCTGGGGCCAACGTCCTGACTTTC
J gene: TRBJ2-2; clone size: many; D gene: TRBD2; V gene: TRBV3-1; CDR3 protein: CASSSGSNTGELFF; CDR3 DNA: TGTGCCAGCAGTAGCGGGAGTAACACCGGGGAGCTGTTTTTT
J gene: TRBJ2-1; clone size: -; D gene: -; V gene: TRBV27; CDR3 protein: CASRGSLAYNEQFF; CDR3 DNA: TGTGCCAGCAGGGGCAGTCTAGCCTACAATGAGCAGTTCTTC
J gene: TRBJ2-4; clone size: many; D gene: -; V gene: TRBV7-3; CDR3 protein: CASSPSGVDDIQYF; CDR3 DNA: TGTGCCAGCAGCCCCTCGGGAGTAGACGACATTCAGTACTTC
J gene: TRBJ1-2; clone size: few; D gene: -; V gene: TRBV6-2/TRBV6-3; CDR3 protein: CASSYLWVARQSYGYTF; CDR3 DNA: TGTGCCAGCAGTTACCTCTGGGTGGCGAGACAGAGCTATGGCTACACCTTC
J gene: TRBJ2-7; clone size: many; D gene: -; V gene: TRBV7-9; CDR3 protein: CASSPTSSEQYF; CDR3 DNA: TGTGCCAGCAGCCCGACTAGTTCCGAGCAGTACTTC
J gene: TRBJ2-3; clone size: -; D gene: -; V gene: TRBV2; CDR3 protein: CASSATGTQYF; CDR3 DNA: TGTGCCAGCAGTGCGACGGGGACGCAGTATTTT
J gene: TRBJ2-1; clone size: -; D gene: -; V gene: TRBV7-8; CDR3 protein: CASSHQKDEQFF; CDR3 DNA: TGTGCCAGCAGCCACCAGAAGGATGAGCAGTTCTTC
J gene: TRBJ1-4; clone size: many; D gene: -; V gene: TRBV5-1; CDR3 protein: CASGTAFVNEKLFF; CDR3 DNA: TGCGCCAGCGGGACGGCCTTTGTTAATGAAAAACTGTTTTTT
J gene: TRBJ2-6; clone size: many; D gene: -; V gene: TRBV15; CDR3 protein: CATSIVTGRTGANVLTF; CDR3 DNA: TGTGCCACCAGCATCGTTACAGGGAGAACTGGGGCCAACGTCCTGACTTTC
J gene: TRBJ2-7; clone size: -; D gene: -; V gene: TRBV28; CDR3 protein: CASSPWDGRIPEQYF; CDR3 DNA: TGTGCCAGCAGCCCCTGGGACGGAAGAATCCCCGAGCAGTACTTC
J gene: TRBJ2-2; clone size: -; D gene: -; V gene: TRBV21-1; CDR3 protein: CASTKRRRGPPSGGELFF; CDR3 DNA: TGTGCCAGCACCAAAAGGAGGCGGGGGCCCCCCTCTGGCGGGGAGCTGTTTTTT
J gene: TRBJ2-7; clone size: -; D gene: TRBD1; V gene: TRBV5-5; CDR3 protein: CASSSSGQGWDEQYF; CDR3 DNA: TGTGCCAGCAGCTCTTCGGGACAGGGGTGGGACGAGCAGTACTTC
J gene: TRBJ2-7; clone size: few; D gene: TRBD1; V gene: TRBV24-1; CDR3 protein: CATSDPGQGPGYEQYF; CDR3 DNA: TGTGCCACCAGTGACCCCGGACAGGGGCCCGGCTACGAGCAGTACTTC
J gene: TRBJ1-2; clone size: -; D gene: -; V gene: TRBV9; CDR3 protein: CASCASTGWSYGYTF; CDR3 DNA: TGTGCCAGCTGTGCCTCCACAGGGTGGAGCTATGGCTACACCTTC
J gene: TRBJ2-1; clone size: many; D gene: -; V gene: TRBV28; CDR3 protein: CASSPPRLYNEQFF; CDR3 DNA: TGTGCCAGCAGTCCCCCTAGGTTGTACAATGAGCAGTTCTTC
J gene: TRBJ2-1; clone size: -; D gene: TRBD2; V gene: TRBV5-4; CDR3 protein: CASRSGGVREGNEQFF; CDR3 DNA: TGTGCCAGCAGGAGCGGTGGGGTGCGGGAGGGCAATGAGCAGTTCTTC
J gene: TRBJ2-2; clone size: few; D gene: -; V gene: TRBV10-3; CDR3 protein: CAISESRGFGELFF; CDR3 DNA: TGTGCCATCAGTGAGTCACGGGGGTTCGGGGAGCTGTTTTTT